One sample yielded the 17 T cell receptor beta chains listed below, sequenced in a study of PD-1 blockade in mismatch repair-deficient tumors. Libraries were prepared by immunoSEQ multiplex PCR; TCRdb keeps only in-frame clonotypes and omits some of them. Found here are some 66,000 clones, around 89% of them singletons; the top ten hold approximately 15%. The sequencing here drew on peripheral blood, taken 52 weeks after starting pembrolizumab. The source is an adult with mismatch repair-deficient cancer.

To note about this clone: One end of the junction does not line up with germline, which may come from a read error. This chain connects TRBV2 to TRBJ2-3; a possible D gene is TRBD1 (7 bases). The CDR3 is 16 amino acids. Germline V gene sequence: CDR1 SNHLY, CDR2 FYNNEI. For the CDR3, the DNA is TGTGCCAGCAGTGAAAGGGTGCGGGACAGCAGAGATACGCAGTATTTT. Encoded protein: CASSERVRDSRDTQYF.

The chain carries TRBV9 and TRBJ2-5; D ambiguous. V lost 0 bases and J lost 1, with 7 bases in between. The CDR3 extends over 14 amino acids. Germline CDR1 is SGDLS and CDR2 is YYNGEE. Written as DNA, the CDR3 is TGTGCCAGCAGCGTAGAAGGGTCCCAAGAGACCCAGTACTTC. Translating it yields CASSVEGSQETQYF.

The V gene is TRBV5-1, the J gene TRBJ2-5; unclear D gene. The CDR3 runs 13 residues. V lost 1 base, J lost 1 base, and 5 bases lay in between. Per the germline V gene, CDR1 is SGHRS and CDR2 is YFSETQ. CDR3 nucleotide sequence: TGCGCCAGCAGCTTGTTCTCCCAAGAGACCCAGTACTTC. It encodes CASSLFSQETQYF.

The chain carries TRBV4-1 and TRBJ2-7, with a weak D call TRBD2 (6 bases). The germline V gene encodes CDR1 MGHRA and CDR2 YSYEKL. This CDR3 is 14 amino acids long. Trimming stripped 4 bases from V and 0 bases from J, with 10 bases between. CDR3 amino acids: CASSPGTDSYEQYF. For the CDR3, the DNA is TGCGCCAGCAGCCCCGGGACTGACTCCTACGAGCAGTACTTC.

The chain has TRBV14 and TRBJ2-3, with a weak D call TRBD2 (5 bases). The CDR3 spans 14 residues. CDR1 SGHDN and CDR2 FVKESK come from the germline V gene. V shed 6 bases and J shed 1 base, with 11 bases lying between them. The CDR3 protein is CASRRRSGTDTQYF. CDR3 in DNA: TGTGCCAGCAGAAGGAGGTCAGGCACAGATACGCAGTATTTT.

In this sample, this clone turned up a few times. CDR3 sequence: CASSPAAGANQPQHF. The CDR3 nucleotides read TGTGCCAGCTCACCGGCGGCAGGGGCCAATCAGCCCCAGCATTTT. This chain connects TRBV18 to TRBJ1-5; a weak D match, TRBD1 (6 bases). Trimming shortened V by 3 bases and J by 3 bases, and 12 bases separated the two germline ends. CDR1 and CDR2 (germline): KGHSH, LQKENI. This CDR3 is built from 15 residues. The full variable domain, completed using reference TRBV18 and TRBJ1-5, is NAGVMQNPRHLVRRRGQEARLRCSPMKGHSHVYWYRQLPEEGLKFMVYLQKENIIDESGMPKERFSAEFPKEGPSILRIQQVVRGDSAAYFCASSPAAGANQPQHFGDGTRLSIL.

Remarks on this clone: Other DNA sequences in the sample encode the same CDR3. The chain joins TRBV29-1 to TRBJ1-2; the match to TRBD1 covers 7 bases. This CDR3 region has 14 residues. CDR1 is SQVTM and CDR2 is ANQGSEA in the germline V gene. Trimming took 3 bases from V and 8 from J; bases not matched to a gene: 12. CDR3 coding DNA: TGCAGCGTTGACAATGGCCGAGGGGGCGGGGGCTACACCTTC. Its protein is CSVDNGRGGGGYTF.

V usage is TRBV11-2 and J usage is TRBJ2-7, with no clear D. Trimming took 0 bases from V and 0 from J, leaving 6 bases between them. The germline V gene encodes CDR1 SGHAT and CDR2 FQNNGV. The CDR3 runs to 14 residues. The CDR3 sequence is CASSLDLLSYEQYF. DNA for the CDR3: TGTGCCAGCAGCTTAGATTTGCTCTCCTACGAGCAGTACTTC.

The J gene is TRBJ2-2, the V gene TRBV28; no clear D. CDR1 is MDHEN, CDR2 SYDVKM, per germline. Between the trimmed V and J ends, which lost 2 bases and 6 bases, there was a span of 4 bases. This CDR3 comprises 12 residues. CDR3 sequence reads: CASSLVAGELFF. The DNA for the CDR3 is TGTGCCAGCAGTTTAGTGGCCGGGGAGCTGTTTTTT.

On this clone itself: A read error likely explains this, since a far larger clone differs by one base. V and J are TRBV11-2 and TRBJ2-7, with no clear D. Germline CDR1 and CDR2: SGHAT and FQNNGV. V was shortened by 2 bases and J by 4 bases, with 0 bases between the two germline ends. The CDR3 runs to 10 residues. CDR3 protein: CASSLYEQYF. For the CDR3, the DNA is TGTGCCAGCAGCTTATACGAGCAGTACTTC.

This clone was seen more than once but under ten times. This chain uses TRBV10-2 with TRBJ1-5; 7 bases fit TRBD1. From germline, CDR1 is WSHSY and CDR2 SAAADI. The junction had 5 bases not matched to a gene; V was cut back by 6 bases and J by 0 bases. The CDR3 has 15 residues. The CDR3 region has the DNA TGCGCCAGCAGCCCCCGGGACAGTAGCAATCAGCCCCAGCATTTT. It yields the protein CASSPRDSSNQPQHF.

This chain uses TRBV6-6 with TRBJ2-5; 9 nucleotides match TRBD2. J was trimmed by 4 bases and V by 8 bases; bases with no gene match: 11. CDR1 MNHNY and CDR2 SVGAGI come from the germline V gene (reference sequence). This CDR3 has 15 residues. The CDR3 here is CASENSGRTSETQYF. The CDR3 DNA is TGTGCCAGCGAGAATAGCGGGAGAACCTCAGAGACCCAGTACTTC.

Comment on this clone: A much larger clone sits a single nucleotide away, making a read error possible. The chain has TRBV7-9 and TRBJ1-2; D might be TRBD1 (6 bases). V was cut by 1 base and J by 4 bases, with 7 bases left in between. CDR1 SEHNR and CDR2 FQNEAQ come from the germline V gene (reference sequence). The CDR3 has 13 amino acids. The CDR3 reads CASSLGQVYGYTF. The CDR3 DNA sequence: TGTGCCAGCAGCTTAGGACAGGTCTATGGCTACACCTTC.

The chain has TRBV5-4 and TRBJ2-3; no clear D. In germline, CDR1 is SGHNT, CDR2 YYREEE (reference sequence). The V end lost 1 base, the J end lost 0 bases, and 15 bases lay between the germline ends. This CDR3 region has 17 residues. The CDR3 DNA reads TGTGCCAGCAGCTTGAATCCGGACGGAAGAAGCACAGATACGCAGTATTTT. It translates to CASSLNPDGRSTDTQYF. Full variable domain (rest looked up from reference TRBV5-4 and TRBJ2-3): ETGVTQSPTHLIKTRGQQVTLRCSSQSGHNTVSWYQQALGQGPQFIFQYYREEENGRGNFPPRFSGLQFPNYSSELNVNALELDDSALYLCASSLNPDGRSTDTQYFGPGTRLTVL.

The chain has TRBV28 and TRBJ2-1; no reliable D call. This CDR3 spans 12 amino acids. Germline V gene sequence: CDR1 MDHEN, CDR2 SYDVKM. V was cut by 5 bases and J by 4 bases, with 6 bases left in between. CDR3 bases: TGTGCCAGCAGTAGACCTTACAATGAGCAGTTCTTC. Protein: CASSRPYNEQFF.

The V call is TRBV6-6, the J call TRBJ2-5; the D gene is possibly TRBD2 (6 bases). CDR3 length equals 15 residues. The V and J ends lost 4 bases and 2 bases respectively, with 14 bases between them. The V gene's germline CDR1 is MNHNY and CDR2 SVGAGI (reference sequence). For the CDR3, the DNA is TGTGCCAGCAGTTCCACCCCTAGCGCACAAGAGACCCAGTACTTC. It translates to CASSSTPSAQETQYF.

The J gene is TRBJ1-5, the V gene TRBV15; 7 bases map to TRBD1. With 3 bases clipped from V and 7 bases from J, the junction kept 6 bases outside the gene matches. Germline V gene sequence: CDR1 LNHNV, CDR2 YYDKDF (reference sequence). CDR3 length: 14 amino acids. The chain's CDR3 is CATSRARGSQPQHF. Written as DNA, the CDR3 is TGTGCCACCAGCAGGGCCAGGGGGAGCCAGCCCCAGCATTTT.